The clone carrying this TCR beta chain occurred a few times. The antigen remains undetermined. This sample was included in a study of cytotoxic CD8 clonotypes in ibrutinib-treated CLL. Overall study context: Response sampling occurred after a median around 12 months of treatment (range 6 to 36).

Sequenced by immunoSEQ multiplex PCR; TCRdb stores in-frame clones only, minus some. Altogether approximately 13,000 clones are present, roughly 76% being singletons, with the ten largest covering 5.4%. Trimming left V 5 bases short and J 11 bases short, with 12 bases between. CDR3 length: 11 amino acids. The germline CDR1 and CDR2 sequences are MNHNS and SASEGT. Points from the study as a whole: Clonality was higher at baseline than in age-matched healthy donors and tracked circulating CD8+ T-cell counts.

The source material was PBMCs, sampled before ibrutinib treatment. This clonotype originated in a human donor with chronic lymphocytic leukemia. The V and J genes are TRBV6-1 and TRBJ1-1, with D hard to call. The chain's CDR3 is CASSYPPQAFF. The CDR3 coding sequence is TGTGCCAGCAGTTACCCCCCACAGGCTTTCTTT.